Each of the 21 T cell receptor beta chains below was sequenced from the same sample in a study of blood T cell repertoires in COVID-19. Method: immunoSEQ multiplex PCR; TCRdb's copy keeps in-frame clones and lacks some. The profile shows 200,000 to 300,000 clones, about nine tenths of them singletons. Sequencing input: peripheral blood. The receptors derive from a man aged 25 to 40 with COVID-19, enrolled during active disease.

The chain joins TRBV25-1 to TRBJ1-4; the D is unclear. This CDR3 is built from 14 residues. Germline assignment: CDR1 MGHDK and CDR2 SYGVNS. The V end lost 8 bases, the J end lost 7 bases, and 17 bases lay between the germline ends. CDR3 residues: CASSDPTAGEKLFF. DNA of the CDR3: TGTGCCAGCTCGGACCCGACCGCGGGTGAAAAACTGTTTTTT.

The chain couples TRBV4-2 to TRBJ2-1; TRBD2 matches at 10 bases. After removal of 0 bases from V and 1 base from J, the junction contained 12 bases not matched to a gene. This CDR3 has 20 residues. Looked up from germline, CDR1 is LGHNA and CDR2 is YNFKEQ. The CDR3 sequence: CASSQDLASGGAGSYNEQFF. Here the CDR3 DNA reads TGTGCCAGCAGCCAAGATCTCGCAAGCGGGGGGGCTGGGTCCTACAATGAGCAGTTCTTC.

The chain recombines TRBV3-1 (or the pseudogene TRBV3-2) with TRBJ2-1; no clear D. CDR1 LGHDT and CDR2 YNNKEL come from the germline V gene (reference sequence). The V gene lost 0 bases and the J gene lost 5 bases, with 8 bases spanning the gap. The CDR3 loop spans 14 amino acids. Here the CDR3 reads CASSQELQDNEQFF. The CDR3 nucleotides read TGTGCCAGCAGCCAAGAGTTGCAGGACAATGAGCAGTTCTTC.

The chain joins TRBV6-5 to TRBJ2-2, with D possibly TRBD1 on 6 matching bases. Germline CDR1 and CDR2: MNHEY and SVGAGI. Trimming shortened V by 7 bases and J by 0 bases, and 12 bases separated the two germline ends. CDR3 length equals 15 residues. This CDR3 is CASNPDSANTGELFF. Here the CDR3 DNA reads TGTGCCAGCAATCCGGACAGCGCGAACACCGGGGAGCTGTTTTTT.

CDR3 bases: TGTGCCAGTAGTATCATACAGGGTACGAGCACCGGGGAGCTGTTTTTT. Its translation is CASSIIQGTSTGELFF. The V call is TRBV19, the J call TRBJ2-2; D might be TRBD1 (6 bases). The CDR3 has 16 residues. V lost 3 bases, J lost 4 bases, and 15 bases lay in between. Germline V gene lookup returns CDR1 LNHDA and CDR2 SQIVND (reference sequence).

The genes are TRBV5-1 and TRBJ2-7; D is perhaps TRBD1 (5 bases). The V and J ends lost 2 bases and 0 bases respectively, with 12 bases between them. CDR3 size: 15 residues. Germline CDR1 is SGHRS and CDR2 is YFSETQ. The DNA of the CDR3 is TGCGCCAGCAGCTTTCGGGCAGGGCCCTCCTACGAGCAGTACTTC. This sequence encodes CASSFRAGPSYEQYF.

V and J are TRBV5-1 and TRBJ1-1, with 7 bases lining up with TRBD1. This CDR3 has 13 amino acids. Germline lookup yields CDR1 SGHRS and CDR2 YFSETQ. The ends lost 5 bases at V and 3 bases at J; junction bases unmatched: 4. This CDR3 reads CASSHTGDTEAFF. CDR3 DNA: TGCGCCAGCAGTCACACAGGGGACACTGAAGCTTTCTTT.

The chain joins TRBV6-5 to TRBJ1-4; D is undetermined. The V end lost 8 bases, the J end lost 4 bases, and 11 bases lay between the germline ends. Per the germline V gene, CDR1 is MNHEY and CDR2 is SVGAGI. The CDR3 spans 13 residues. In DNA, the CDR3 is TGTGCCAGCTCGCGGGGATATAATGAAAAACTGTTTTTT. Amino acid sequence: CASSRGYNEKLFF.

The chain has TRBV11-1 and TRBJ2-4; 7 nucleotides line up with TRBD2. The CDR3 is 15 residues long. V lost 5 bases, J lost 1 base, and 5 bases stayed unmatched. Per germline, CDR1 SGHAT and CDR2 FQDESV (reference sequence). The CDR3 DNA reads TGTGCCAGCAGCCCCGGGGAGGGGGCCAAAAACATTCAGTACTTC. Translating it yields CASSPGEGAKNIQYF.

V gene TRBV6-1 combines with J gene TRBJ2-7; possible D gene TRBD2, 6 bases. V was shortened by 1 base and J by 0 bases, with 10 bases between the two germline ends. The CDR3 consists of 15 residues. Germline assignment: CDR1 MNHNS and CDR2 SASEGT. Here the CDR3 reads CASSEGRGTSYEQYF. In DNA form, the CDR3 reads TGTGCCAGCAGTGAAGGACGGGGGACCTCCTACGAGCAGTACTTC.

The chain carries TRBV5-1 and TRBJ2-1; 9 bases are shared with TRBD1. V trimming: 7 bases; J trimming: 7 bases; junction bases outside the gene matches: 12. Per the germline V gene, CDR1 is SGHRS and CDR2 is YFSETQ. CDR3 size: 15 residues. In DNA, the CDR3 is TGCGCCAGCTTTACCGGGACAGGGTTAAAGAATGAGCAGTTCTTC. This gives the protein CASFTGTGLKNEQFF.

The chain combines TRBV3-1 (or the pseudogene TRBV3-2) with TRBJ2-7; D is unclear. This CDR3 contains 15 residues. The germline V gene encodes CDR1 LGHDT and CDR2 YNNKEL (reference sequence). V gave up 0 bases and J gave up 4 bases, with 13 bases separating them. The CDR3 bases are TGTGCCAGCAGCCAAGATCACGCGGCCTATTACGAGCAGTACTTC. Protein product: CASSQDHAAYYEQYF.

The chain combines TRBV6-2 or TRBV6-3 with TRBJ1-5, with no clear D. The CDR3 is 13 residues long. Deletions cut 6 bases from V and 3 bases from J, with 9 bases between. Germline V lookup: CDR1 MNHEY, CDR2 SVGEGT. The CDR3 DNA reads as TGTGCCAGCAGCTCGGGGTCCAATCAGCCCCAGCATTTT. It translates to CASSSGSNQPQHF.

The chain has TRBV9 and TRBJ2-2; the match to TRBD2 covers 8 bases. J gave up 4 bases and V 5 bases, and 10 bases lay outside the gene matches. The CDR3 covers 16 residues. Germline CDR1 reads SGDLS; CDR2 reads YYNGEE. The CDR3 sequence: CASSVSGEPSTGELFF. DNA of the CDR3: TGTGCCAGCAGTGTTAGCGGGGAGCCATCCACCGGGGAGCTGTTTTTT.

The V call is TRBV15, the J call TRBJ2-1; tentatively, D is TRBD2 (6 bases). Germline CDR1 reads LNHNV; CDR2 reads YYDKDF (reference sequence). This CDR3 has 15 amino acids. V was trimmed by 2 bases and J by 8 bases, leaving 16 bases between them. CDR3 amino acids: CATSRRIGGSDEQFF. Here the CDR3 DNA reads TGTGCCACCAGCAGAAGAATCGGGGGAAGCGATGAGCAGTTCTTC.

This clone showed up just a few times. The chain joins TRBV6-1 to TRBJ1-3, with 8 bases fitting TRBD1. Trimming took 2 bases from V and 9 from J; bases not matched to a gene: 12. This CDR3 spans 16 amino acids. The germline CDR1 and CDR2 sequences are MNHNS and SASEGT. Here the CDR3 reads CASSESSRAGGSTIYF. The CDR3 nucleotides are TGTGCCAGCAGTGAAAGTTCGAGGGCAGGGGGCAGCACCATATATTTT.

The chain couples TRBV5-6 to TRBJ1-6; D perhaps matches TRBD1 (6 bases). V lost 4 bases to trimming and J lost 9 bases, with 17 bases between them. From germline, CDR1 is SGHDT and CDR2 YYEEEE. The CDR3 loop spans 15 amino acids. The CDR3 bases are TGTGCCAGCAGCGCCGCCCAGGGGCCTTTTTCACCCCTCCACTTT. Protein sequence: CASSAAQGPFSPLHF. Based on the CDR3 plus reference TRBV5-6 and TRBJ1-6, the full variable domain is DAGVTQSPTHLIKTRGQQVTLRCSPKSGHDTVSWYQQALGQGPQFIFQYYEEEERQRGNFPDRFSGHQFPNYSSELNVNALLLGDSALYLCASSAAQGPFSPLHFGNGTRLTVT.

The chain couples TRBV5-1 to TRBJ2-3; D gene uncertain. This CDR3 comprises 14 residues. Germline lookup yields CDR1 SGHRS and CDR2 YFSETQ. Trimming took 0 bases from V and 0 from J, leaving 5 bases between them. The CDR3 spells CASSLGESTDTQYF. Here the CDR3 DNA reads TGCGCCAGCAGCTTGGGAGAGAGCACAGATACGCAGTATTTT.

The J gene is TRBJ2-2, the V gene TRBV27; D unclear. The CDR3 contains 15 residues. The V gene lost 6 bases and the J gene lost 1 base, with 12 bases spanning the gap. Germline V gives CDR1 MNHEY, CDR2 SMNVEV (reference sequence). DNA of the CDR3: TGTGCCAGCAGCCCAGTGGCAGGGAACACCGGGGAGCTGTTTTTT. Protein sequence: CASSPVAGNTGELFF.

The chain recombines TRBV18 with TRBJ1-2; D is ambiguous. Deletions cut 2 bases from V and 3 bases from J, with 13 bases between. This CDR3 region has 15 residues. Germline values: CDR1 KGHSH, CDR2 LQKENI. The CDR3 bases are TGTGCCAGCTCACCAAGCGGAACTTTCGACTATGGCTACACCTTC. Its translation: CASSPSGTFDYGYTF.

V and J are TRBV7-6 and TRBJ1-2; 10 nucleotides match TRBD1. Per germline, CDR1 SGHVS and CDR2 FNYEAQ. This CDR3 comprises 15 residues. Unmatched junction bases numbered 7, after V lost 5 bases and J lost 4 bases. Here the CDR3 reads CASSPDRGGSYGYTF. The DNA for the CDR3 is TGTGCCAGCAGCCCGGACAGGGGGGGCTCCTATGGCTACACCTTC.